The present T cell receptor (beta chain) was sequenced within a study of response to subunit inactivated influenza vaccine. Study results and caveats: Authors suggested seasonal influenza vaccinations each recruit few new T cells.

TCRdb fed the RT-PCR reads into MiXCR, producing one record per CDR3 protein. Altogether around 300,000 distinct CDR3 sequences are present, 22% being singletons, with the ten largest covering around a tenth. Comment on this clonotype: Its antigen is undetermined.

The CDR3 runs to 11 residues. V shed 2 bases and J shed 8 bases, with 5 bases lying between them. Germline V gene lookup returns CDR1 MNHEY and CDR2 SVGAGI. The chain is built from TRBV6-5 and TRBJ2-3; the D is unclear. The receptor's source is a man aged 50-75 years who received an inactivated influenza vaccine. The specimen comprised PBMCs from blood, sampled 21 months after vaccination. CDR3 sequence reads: CASSYQTTQYF. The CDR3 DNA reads TGTGCCAGCAGTTACCAGACTACGCAGTATTTT.